Listed below are T cell receptor beta chains from one sample, sequenced in a study of T cell responses to AZD1222 COVID-19 vaccine. Profiled with immunoSEQ multiplex PCR; TCRdb holds only in-frame clones, not every one. In the table there are about 94,000 clones, approximately 90% of which are singletons. The specimen comprised peripheral blood, sampled on day 0 of AZD1222 vaccination. The receptors originated from an adult in good health. The CDR3 runs from the conserved cysteine through the conserved F or W. A D gene is named only where the DNA matches it firmly. The size of a clone is reported for some rows only, either as once, few or many, or as a class for expanded clones.

- | TRBD1 | TRBJ1-1 | TRBV6-2/TRBV6-3 | TGTGCCAGCAGTTTACAGGGGGCCACTGAAGCTTTCTTT | CASSLQGATEAFF
- | TRBD1 | TRBJ1-6 | TRBV7-8 | TGTGCCAGCAGCCCCAGACAGGGGACGTCCTATAATTCACCCCTCCACTTT | CASSPRQGTSYNSPLHF
once | - | TRBJ2-7 | TRBV7-8 | TGTGCCAGCAGCACACTCCGGACGGGCCGCTACGAGCAGTACTTC | CASSTLRTGRYEQYF
- | - | TRBJ2-1 | TRBV3-1/TRBV3-2 | TGTGCCAGCAGCCCCCCTAACAGCGGGGACATGGCTGAGCAGTTCTTC | CASSPPNSGDMAEQFF
once | - | TRBJ2-7 | TRBV15 | TGTGCCACCAGCAGAAAGGGGGGGGTTTCCGAGCAGTACTTC | CATSRKGGVSEQYF
- | TRBD2 | TRBJ2-1 | TRBV27 | TGTGCCAGCAGTATAACCGGGACTAGCGGGGGGTATAATGAGCAGTTCTTC | CASSITGTSGGYNEQFF
- | TRBD2 | TRBJ2-1 | TRBV9 | TGTGCCAGCAGCGTAAATTTCGGCGGGGGGAACAATGAGCAGTTCTTC | CASSVNFGGGNNEQFF
- | TRBD1 | TRBJ1-2 | TRBV27 | TGTGCCAGCAGTTTATCCGGCGGGACAGGGGGCTTCTATGGCTACACCTTC | CASSLSGGTGGFYGYTF
- | - | TRBJ1-5 | TRBV19 | TGTGCCAGTACCCCGGGACAACATAGCAATCAGCCCCAGCATTTT | CASTPGQHSNQPQHF
- | - | TRBJ1-4 | TRBV19 | TGTGCCAGTAGGACAGGTGCAACTAATGAAAAACTGTTTTTT | CASRTGATNEKLFF
- | TRBD1 | TRBJ2-5 | TRBV6-5 | TGTGCCAGCAGAGGGACAGGGCACCAAGAGACCCAGTACTTC | CASRGTGHQETQYF
- | TRBD1 | TRBJ1-2 | TRBV10-2 | TGCGCCAGCAGTGCCGGCAGGGGGCAGTACTATGGCTACACCTTC | CASSAGRGQYYGYTF
- | - | TRBJ1-3 | TRBV19 | TGTGCCAGTAGTGCCACAGGGACCTCTGGAAACACCATATATTTT | CASSATGTSGNTIYF
- | - | TRBJ1-4 | TRBV5-1 | TGCGCCAGCAGCGTGGACGCCACAACTAATGAAAAACTGTTTTTT | CASSVDATTNEKLFF
- | TRBD1 | TRBJ2-7 | TRBV7-2 | TGTGCCAGCAGCTCCGACAGGGGCCCCTACGAGCAGTACTTC | CASSSDRGPYEQYF
- | TRBD2 | TRBJ2-3 | TRBV5-1 | TGCGCCAGCACCTTGGGAGCGGGGGCTAGCACAGATACGCAGTATTTT | CASTLGAGASTDTQYF
once | - | TRBJ1-3 | TRBV20-1 | TGCAGTGCTAGTAACAGGCACTCTGGAAACACCATATATTTT | CSASNRHSGNTIYF
- | - | TRBJ1-5 | TRBV19 | TGTGCCAGTAGTCGGGCGCGGAGCAATCAGCCCCAGCATTTT | CASSRARSNQPQHF
- | TRBD1 | TRBJ1-2 | TRBV7-9 | TGTGCCAGCAGCTTAACCCAGACAGGGGTGTCTAACTATGGCTACACCTTC | CASSLTQTGVSNYGYTF
- | TRBD2 | TRBJ2-7 | TRBV2 | TGTGCCAGCAGTGGGGCTAGCGGGGTGCCTAGGGAGCAGTACTTC | CASSGASGVPREQYF
- | - | TRBJ1-1 | TRBV19 | TGTGCCAGTAGTTACAGAGCAGAGAACACTGAAGCTTTCTTT | CASSYRAENTEAFF
once | TRBD2 | TRBJ2-3 | TRBV7-9 | TGTGCCAGCAGCCAAGGACTAGCGGGGGGCACAGATACGCAGTATTTT | CASSQGLAGGTDTQYF
- | TRBD1 | TRBJ1-2 | TRBV15 | TGTGCCACCAGCTCTCCCTCGTCCGGACAGGGGGGTATTTATGGCTACACCTTC | CATSSPSSGQGGIYGYTF
- | - | TRBJ2-7 | TRBV6-2/TRBV6-3 | TGTGCCAGCAGTTACTCCGTCTACGAGCAGTACTTC | CASSYSVYEQYF